The count of the clone carrying this TCR beta chain is one. Its antigen is unknown. Primers: 60 Vbeta forward and 13 Jbeta reverse. Authors' processing steps: About 11 million of around 85 million unique TCR beta chains were shared, per a later count. Profiled with immunoSEQ multiplex PCR; TCRdb holds only in-frame clones, not every one. V and J calls plus clone size are reproduced from that table; the DNA served to infer D and trimming. Of over 150,000 clones in the sample, roughly 80% were seen once. These data are taken from a study of cytomegalovirus exposure and HLA in healthy donors. Study-level points and caveats: Across donors, most TCRs were seen rarely, yet some public ones were widespread.

Input material: PBMCs. This TCR was sampled from a woman aged 25 to 39 in good health and CMV-seropositive.

The CDR3, as DNA: TGTGCCAGCAGTCCCCCTTCTAGCGGGAGGGGGGCCGGGGAGCTGTTTTTT. Translated: CASSPPSSGRGAGELFF. The chain combines TRBV28 with TRBJ2-2; 12 bases line up with TRBD2. Per germline, CDR1 MDHEN and CDR2 SYDVKM. CDR3 size: 17 residues. V was clipped by 5 bases and J by 6 bases; unmatched bases: 10.